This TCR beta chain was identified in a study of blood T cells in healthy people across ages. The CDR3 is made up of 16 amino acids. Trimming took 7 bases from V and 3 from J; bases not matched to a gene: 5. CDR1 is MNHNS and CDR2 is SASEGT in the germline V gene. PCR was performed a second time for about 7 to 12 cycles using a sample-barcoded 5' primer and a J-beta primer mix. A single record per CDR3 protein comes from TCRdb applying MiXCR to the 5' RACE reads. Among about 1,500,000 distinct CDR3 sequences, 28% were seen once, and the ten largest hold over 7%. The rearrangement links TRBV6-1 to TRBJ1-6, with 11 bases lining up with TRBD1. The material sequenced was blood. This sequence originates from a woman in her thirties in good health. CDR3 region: CASKGQGAFYNSPLHF. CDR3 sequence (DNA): TGTGCCAGCAAAGGACAGGGGGCCTTCTATAATTCACCCCTCCACTTT.